A selection of T cell receptor beta chains follows, all from one sample in a study of CD8 T cells in Susac syndrome. MiXCR, applied by TCRdb to the immunoSEQ multiplex PCR reads, yields one record per CDR3 protein. The data show approximately 130,000 distinct CDR3 sequences, around 91% seen once. Source material: CD8+ T cells from PBMCs. These receptors all stem from a human donor with multiple sclerosis. Both conserved end residues are part of each CDR3. The order of the fields is V gene, CDR3 length, D gene, CDR3 protein. The D gene is left open where the match is weak.

TRBV5-1 14 - CASSPLNLGTEQYF
TRBV12-3/TRBV12-4 11 - CAGGLRGELFF
TRBV7-6 13 - CASSPDPNYGYTF
TRBV7-9 12 - CASSPAEETQYF
TRBV28 12 - CASSSYITELFF
TRBV4-3 14 - CASSQLTYGTEAFF
TRBV3-1 14 - CASSHGDKPYEQYF
TRBV19 12 - CASSIGGAEAFF
TRBV29-1 12 - CSVEDERDEQFF
TRBV5-1 15 - CASSPVAAQAYEQYF
TRBV7-9 15 TRBD1 CASSPSRQGDQPQHF
TRBV9 16 - CASSVGWGTHGETQYF
TRBV5-1 14 - CASSLESGNYEQYF
TRBV27 14 TRBD2 CASRPMTSEDTQYF
TRBV30 15 - CAWSESPRVANGYTF
TRBV6-2/TRBV6-3 16 TRBD1 CASSYSPQGAPDTQYF
TRBV4-3 14 - CASSQGAVQETQYF
TRBV29-1 12 - CSVELGNTEAFF
TRBV6-2/TRBV6-3 14 - CASSYKASNTEAFF
TRBV12-3/TRBV12-4 11 - CASSLDEKLFF
TRBV5-6 16 - CASSSDGWKGRETQYF
TRBV3-1 15 TRBD1 CASRLSGTGKTEAFF
TRBV7-3 14 - CASSGGGSTDTQYF
TRBV6-2/TRBV6-3 14 TRBD2 CASSPWTSGGELFF
TRBV18 16 - CASSPTLGPGIGTQYF
TRBV7-9 16 - CASSPKTLMANTEAFF
TRBV4-1 16 TRBD2 CASSTQRVGLEETQYF
TRBV9 14 - CASSLRGGVETQYF
TRBV20-1 14 TRBD2 CSALLAGGSYEQYF
TRBV12-3/TRBV12-4 13 - CASSLAPTETQYF
TRBV7-9 16 - CASSFPQATPTDTQYF
TRBV7-3 15 - CASSLLPGPYNEQFF
TRBV5-1 13 - CASKLSGNWEQFF
TRBV5-8 13 - CASSFLTNTEAFF
TRBV6-5 14 TRBD1 CASSRSDRGHEQYF
TRBV24-1 11 - CATGLNNEQFF
TRBV23-1 15 - CASSQYSLSNQPQHF
TRBV11-2 14 - CASWQDGQLNEQYF
TRBV25-1 14 - CASMVGGGFTEAFF
TRBV2 14 - CASSGGDNGNTIYF
TRBV6-1 16 - CASSEALEGSSYEQYF
TRBV6-5 15 TRBD1 CASSLDREWTNEQFF
TRBV12-3/TRBV12-4 17 - CASSFGWGDSYTGELFF
TRBV29-1 18 TRBD2 CSVGGGLAGGLEGGEQYF
TRBV9 15 - CASSPDGDMNTEAFF
TRBV4-1 15 TRBD2 CASSPGTSGFGELFF
TRBV19 15 - CASSPSAAEVYEQYF
TRBV27 15 TRBD2 CASTPEASGGYEQYF